Shown below are 3 T cell receptor beta chains from a single sample sequenced in a study of T cell repertoires in cytomegalovirus infection. TCRdb fed the reads into MiXCR, producing one record per CDR3 protein. The profile shows 630,000 or so distinct CDR3 sequences, 20% to 25% of them singletons. The sequencing sample was made of CD8+ T cells from PBMCs. The receptor set was obtained from a human donor in good health (CMV status not recorded). Some clones in this sample may be carry-over from other donors' samples.

This clonotype came up many times. The chain joins TRBV7-6 to TRBJ2-7, with D possibly being TRBD2 (6 bases). Germline V lookup: CDR1 SGHVS, CDR2 FNYEAQ. With 2 bases removed from V and 0 bases from J, the gap between germline ends came to 11 bases. There are 15 residues in the CDR3. The chain's CDR3 is CASSLSAGSSYEQYF. Here the CDR3 DNA reads TGTGCCAGCAGCTTATCGGCGGGGAGCTCCTACGAGCAGTACTTC.

The V call is TRBV29-1, the J call TRBJ2-7; D not certain. CDR1 SQVTM and CDR2 ANQGSEA come from the germline V gene. V shed 6 bases and J shed 6 bases, with 9 bases lying between them. This CDR3 is 10 amino acids long. CDR3 nucleotides: TGCAGCGTCATCTGGGGCGAGCAGTACTTC. It encodes CSVIWGEQYF.

The chain carries TRBV12-3 or TRBV12-4 and TRBJ2-7; possible D gene TRBD2, 6 bases. Trimming left V 5 bases short and J 2 bases short, with 13 bases between. The CDR3 spans 14 residues. The CDR3 spells CASSRGGGAYEQYV. The DNA for the CDR3 is TGTGCCAGCAGTCGAGGTGGCGGGGCCTACGAGCAGTACGTC.